These 27 T cell receptor beta chains share one sample of origin, sequenced in a study of shared clonotypes between healthy human individuals. Profiled with immunoSEQ multiplex PCR; TCRdb holds only in-frame clones, not every one. The data show under 2,000,000 clones, with approximately 94% seen just once and around 1% held by the top ten. Cells designated naive CD8 were CD45RO-negative and were positively selected for CCR7, with terminally differentiated effector memory CD45RA+ cells excluded. The sample consisted of naive CD8+ T cells sorted from blood. These TCRs come from a man between 18 and 29 years old in good health.

The chain couples TRBV5-4 to TRBJ1-2, with 7 nucleotides matching TRBD1. The V gene end was trimmed by 1 base and the J gene end by 2 bases; junction bases not matched to a gene: 11. Germline V gene lookup returns CDR1 SGHNT and CDR2 YYREEE (reference sequence). There are 17 residues in the CDR3. This CDR3 is CASSLLPGGTLNYGYTF. In DNA, the CDR3 is TGTGCCAGCAGCTTGTTGCCAGGGGGAACCTTAAACTATGGCTACACCTTC.

V usage is TRBV27 and J usage is TRBJ2-1, with D uncertain. The germline gives CDR1 MNHEY, CDR2 SMNVEV (reference sequence). Trimming shortened V by 2 bases and J by 5 bases, and 13 bases separated the two germline ends. CDR3 length: 15 amino acids. This CDR3 reads CASSLPPVRHNEQFF. CDR3 in DNA: TGTGCCAGCAGTTTACCTCCTGTCCGCCACAATGAGCAGTTCTTC.

The chain uses TRBV11-3 and TRBJ2-3, with D perhaps matching TRBD1 (8 bases). Trimming removed 3 bases from V and 5 bases from J, with 12 bases in between. The CDR3 has 14 amino acids. Germline CDR1 SGHNT, CDR2 YENEEA. CDR3 region: CASSLDREGDTQYF. DNA of the CDR3: TGTGCCAGCAGCTTGGACAGGGAGGGAGATACGCAGTATTTT.

Worth noting for this clone: The sample contains more than one DNA sequence encoding this CDR3. The chain carries TRBV9 and TRBJ2-5; TRBD1 aligns across 10 bases. Germline CDR1 reads SGDLS; CDR2 reads YYNGEE. CDR3 size: 15 residues. V shed 0 bases, J shed 5 bases, and the junction held 4 bases outside the gene matches. CDR3 loop: CASSVDGQGGETQYF. The CDR3 DNA reads TGTGCCAGCAGCGTAGATGGACAGGGGGGGGAGACCCAGTACTTC.

The chain employs TRBV28 and TRBJ2-1; the D call may be TRBD1 or TRBD2 (5 bases each). Trimming shortened V by 4 bases and J by 3 bases, and 19 bases separated the two germline ends. This CDR3 is 17 amino acids long. The germline V gene has CDR1 MDHEN and CDR2 SYDVKM. CDR3 region: CASSSPTEGSVYNEQFF. CDR3 bases: TGTGCCAGCAGTTCCCCGACTGAGGGGTCTGTCTACAATGAGCAGTTCTTC.

The rearrangement uses TRBV10-3 and TRBJ2-3, with TRBD2 identical over 13 bases. Germline V CDR1 and CDR2: ENHRY, SYGVKD. V gave up 11 bases and J gave up 3 bases; unmatched junction bases: 8. The CDR3 spans 15 residues. The CDR3 DNA reads as TGTGCCTCCAAAGGACTAGCGGGAGAAACAGATACGCAGTATTTT. Its translation: CASKGLAGETDTQYF.

V gene TRBV5-1 combines with J gene TRBJ2-1; TRBD1 or TRBD2 may be the D gene (5 bases each). Germline lookup yields CDR1 SGHRS and CDR2 YFSETQ. Trimming cost V 1 base and J 16 bases, with 18 bases left between them. The CDR3 has 13 amino acids. As DNA, the CDR3 is TGCGCCAGCAGCTTGTGGCAGGGAGAGTTCGGCTTCTTC. Amino acid sequence: CASSLWQGEFGFF.

J is TRBJ2-7 and V is TRBV7-9; D is uncertain. Germline V gives CDR1 SEHNR, CDR2 FQNEAQ (reference sequence). The CDR3 has 14 residues. Trimming removed 7 bases at V and 3 bases at J, with 16 bases between. The chain's CDR3 is CASTGPNEDYEQYF. The CDR3 DNA sequence: TGTGCCAGCACAGGACCGAACGAGGACTACGAGCAGTACTTC.

The rearrangement uses TRBV27 and TRBJ2-3, with a possible D match to TRBD2 (5 bases). V was clipped by 0 bases and J by 1 base, with 11 bases between them. There are 16 residues in the CDR3. CDR1 and CDR2 from the germline V gene are MNHEY and SMNVEV (reference sequence). Written as DNA, the CDR3 is TGTGCCAGCAGTTTATCCCCTCGGGGTGGCACAGATACGCAGTATTTT. Its translation: CASSLSPRGGTDTQYF.

J is TRBJ2-3 and V is TRBV13, with 14 positions matching TRBD2. V shed 0 bases, J shed 0 bases, and the junction held 8 bases outside the gene matches. The CDR3 covers 20 residues. Germline assignment: CDR1 PRHDT and CDR2 FYEKMQ (reference sequence). CDR3 nucleotides: TGTGCCAGCAGCTTAGGCAGTGGACTAGCGGGGGGCGGAAGCACAGATACGCAGTATTTT. This encodes CASSLGSGLAGGGSTDTQYF.

J is TRBJ2-1 and V is TRBV21-1; the table's D call of TRBD2 was not tested on the DNA. TRBV21-1 constitutes a pseudogene. The CDR3 covers 15 residues. The CDR3 loop reads CASSKARTSLNEQFF. Here the CDR3 DNA reads TGTGCCAGCAGCAAAGCCCGGACTAGCCTCAATGAGCAGTTCTTC.

This chain uses TRBV19 with TRBJ2-2; no clear D gene. The V end was cut by 3 bases, the J end by 6 bases, with 8 bases between. This CDR3 has 13 residues. Germline CDR1 reads LNHDA; CDR2 reads SQIVND (reference sequence). Written as DNA, the CDR3 is TGTGCCAGTAGTATCCTCACTCCCGGGGAGCTGTTTTTT. Amino acid sequence: CASSILTPGELFF.

V is TRBV7-6 and J is TRBJ1-1, with TRBD1 as a possible D gene (5 bases). V was cut by 3 bases and J by 0 bases, with 14 bases left in between. There are 16 residues in the CDR3. Germline-derived CDR1 and CDR2 are SGHVS and FNYEAQ. The chain's CDR3 is CASSFSGPLMNTEAFF. DNA for the CDR3: TGTGCCAGCAGCTTTTCGGGACCCCTTATGAACACTGAAGCTTTCTTT. Complete variable domain (other parts from reference TRBV7-6 and TRBJ1-1): GAGVSQSPRYKVTKRGQDVALRCDPISGHVSLYWYRQALGQGPEFLTYFNYEAQQDKSGLPNDRFSAERPEGSISTLTIQRTEQRDSAMYRCASSFSGPLMNTEAFFGQGTRLTVV.

This clone showed up just once. The chain joins TRBV6-6 to TRBJ2-1; D is undetermined. The ends were cut back, 5 bases at V and 3 bases at J, with 11 bases in the middle. Germline loops: CDR1 MNHNY, CDR2 SVGAGI (reference sequence). The CDR3 has 14 residues. The CDR3 reads CASSTDSYYNEQFF. The CDR3 nucleotides read TGTGCCAGCAGTACCGACTCGTACTACAATGAGCAGTTCTTC.

The chain uses TRBV6-5 and TRBJ1-1; no firm D call. Between the trimmed V and J ends, which lost 4 bases and 0 bases, there was a span of 9 bases. CDR1 and CDR2 (germline): MNHEY, SVGAGI. There are 14 residues in the CDR3. CDR3 loop: CASSSSGLNTEAFF. As DNA, the CDR3 is TGTGCCAGCAGTTCCTCAGGACTGAACACTGAAGCTTTCTTT.

This clone was observed once. V is TRBV2 and J is TRBJ1-2; 7 bases map to TRBD1. Germline assignment: CDR1 SNHLY and CDR2 FYNNEI. CDR3 length: 15 amino acids. Losses at the gene ends were 7 bases for V and 0 bases for J; bases not matched to a gene: 8. This CDR3 reads CASTLGQLPNYGYTF. The CDR3 nucleotides are TGTGCCAGCACCTTGGGACAGCTACCTAACTATGGCTACACCTTC.

The chain employs TRBV5-3 and TRBJ2-7; TRBD2 matches 10 bases. TRBV5-3 is designated an ORF whose function remains uncertain. The CDR3 loop spans 20 amino acids. J lost 3 bases, V lost 0 bases, and 18 bases had no gene match. The CDR3 DNA reads TGTGCCAGAAGCTTGGTTGGTAGCGGGAGGCCCTTGACTACAGTCTACGAGCAGTACTTC. It yields the protein CARSLVGSGRPLTTVYEQYF.

V is TRBV7-9 and J is TRBJ2-1, with 7 bases lining up with TRBD2. V lost 4 bases to trimming and J lost 9 bases; unmatched junction nucleotides: 15. Germline V gene lookup returns CDR1 SEHNR and CDR2 FQNEAQ (reference sequence). This CDR3 contains 16 residues. CDR3 nucleotide sequence: TGTGCCAGCAGCTCAAATGTCCTAGCGGCCGTGGGTGAGCAGTTCTTC. Translating gives CASSSNVLAAVGEQFF.

This clone occurred once. The chain uses TRBV19 and TRBJ2-7; D might be TRBD1 or TRBD2, each matching 5 bases. CDR1 and CDR2 from the germline V gene are LNHDA and SQIVND (reference sequence). The CDR3 has 16 amino acids. V lost 5 bases to trimming and J lost 0 bases, with 17 bases between them. Written as DNA, the CDR3 is TGTGCCAGTAGTCAATGGGACCCATTCTTCTCCTACGAGCAGTACTTC. Translated, it gives CASSQWDPFFSYEQYF.

A remark on this clone: Distinct nucleotide sequences in the sample also encode this CDR3. The rearrangement uses TRBV6-5 and TRBJ2-1; 11 positions match TRBD2. Germline V gene lookup returns CDR1 MNHEY and CDR2 SVGAGI. The CDR3 runs to 15 residues. J lost 3 bases, V lost 6 bases, and 4 bases had no gene match. In DNA, the CDR3 is TGTGCCAGCAGCTATAGCGGGGGGGGCTACAATGAGCAGTTCTTC. This translates into CASSYSGGGYNEQFF.

The chain employs TRBV28 and TRBJ2-1; 9 positions match TRBD2. Trimming at V came to 2 bases and at J to 0 bases, leaving 8 bases not matched to a gene. The CDR3 covers 18 residues. CDR1 and CDR2 from the germline V gene are MDHEN and SYDVKM. The CDR3 DNA is TGTGCCAGCAGTTTACGGACTAGCGCTTATCGCTCCTACAATGAGCAGTTCTTC. It codes for CASSLRTSAYRSYNEQFF.

The rearrangement links TRBV6-1 to TRBJ1-6; D is undetermined. V was clipped by 1 base and J by 0 bases, with 10 bases between them. This CDR3 is built from 17 residues. The germline CDR1 and CDR2 sequences are MNHNS and SASEGT. The CDR3 is CASSEGLQYSYNSPLHF. CDR3 nucleotide sequence: TGTGCCAGCAGTGAAGGTCTGCAGTACTCCTATAATTCACCCCTCCACTTT.

This clone was observed a single time. The J gene is TRBJ2-1, the V gene TRBV5-6; the match to TRBD2 covers 11 bases. Germline V CDR1 and CDR2: SGHDT, YYEEEE. The ends lost 4 bases at V and 6 bases at J; junction bases unmatched: 9. The length of the CDR3 is 16 residues. The DNA of the CDR3 is TGTGCCAGCAGCCCGTTTCTAGCGGGAGGTTTCAATGAGCAGTTCTTC. It encodes CASSPFLAGGFNEQFF.

The rearrangement uses TRBV9 and TRBJ2-3; a possible D gene is TRBD2 (6 bases). The germline V gene encodes CDR1 SGDLS and CDR2 YYNGEE. V lost 3 bases and J 1 base, leaving 15 bases between the germline ends. There are 16 residues in the CDR3. For the CDR3, the DNA is TGTGCCAGCAGCGGTCCATGGGGCGGGGGCACAGATACGCAGTATTTT. It is translated as CASSGPWGGGTDTQYF. Full variable domain (rest looked up from reference TRBV9 and TRBJ2-3): DSGVTQTPKHLITATGQRVTLRCSPRSGDLSVYWYQQSLDQGLQFLIQYYNGEERAKGNILERFSAQQFPDLHSELNLSSLELGDSALYFCASSGPWGGGTDTQYFGPGTRLTVL.

V is TRBV11-2 and J is TRBJ2-1; no clear D. Per the germline V gene, CDR1 is SGHAT and CDR2 is FQNNGV. The CDR3 consists of 13 residues. Trimming took off 0 bases at V and 10 bases at J, with 10 bases between the two ends. CDR3 in DNA: TGTGCCAGCAGCTTAGATCAGTATCGCGAGCAGTTCTTC. This encodes CASSLDQYREQFF.

This sequence joins TRBV11-2 and TRBJ1-1; no firm D call. Trimming took 7 bases from V and 4 from J, leaving 16 bases between them. The CDR3 loop spans 14 amino acids. The germline V gene has CDR1 SGHAT and CDR2 FQNNGV. The CDR3 DNA reads as TGTGCCAGCAAGGATTGGAATGTAAGCACTGAAGCTTTCTTT. Protein: CASKDWNVSTEAFF.

The V gene is TRBV7-9, the J gene TRBJ2-7, with D unclear. V lost 2 bases, J lost 2 bases, and 13 bases lay in between. CDR1 SEHNR and CDR2 FQNEAQ come from the germline V gene (reference sequence). This CDR3 comprises 15 residues. CDR3 coding DNA: TGTGCCAGCAGCTTACCCTCTAGTGCCCCCTACGAGCAGTACTTC. It translates to CASSLPSSAPYEQYF.